This T cell receptor (beta chain) was obtained from a study of siplizumab effects on memory and regulatory T cells. Libraries were prepared by immunoSEQ multiplex PCR; TCRdb keeps only in-frame clonotypes and omits some of them. The table records around 100,000 clones, just over 90% of them present only once. The CDR3 length is 14 residues. The V gene's germline CDR1 is SGHVS and CDR2 FNYEAQ. Trimming pared 0 bases from V and 7 bases from J, leaving 10 bases between. This clonotype originated in a human donor in good health. The specimen sequenced was Tregs sorted from blood. The genes are TRBV7-6 and TRBJ1-5, with unresolved D. The CDR3 loop is CASSLAGFGQPQHF. DNA of the CDR3: TGTGCCAGCAGCTTAGCAGGGTTTGGGCAGCCCCAGCATTTT.